This T cell receptor (beta chain) was recorded in a study of T cells in Graves' hyperthyroidism and ophthalmopathy. For the study at large: Peripheral blood sampling occurred at initial diagnosis, before any treatment.

TCR beta CDR3 region amplification was performed from RNA transcripts. HTBI primers were used for first-round RT-PCR of the TCR CDR3. From the multiplex PCR reads, TCRdb called clonotypes with MiXCR, one entry per CDR3 protein. This sample has under 400,000 distinct CDR3 sequences, with approximately 16% found just once. About this clonotype: Germline is not matched at one junction end, which may reflect a read error.

Germline CDR1 is SGHRS and CDR2 is YFSETQ. The CDR3 has 13 amino acids. The TCR was taken from a man in his thirties or forties with Graves' hyperthyroidism. The chain is built from TRBV5-1 and TRBJ2-2, with D possibly matching TRBD1 (6 bases). Sequenced material: blood. The CDR3 region has the DNA TGTGCCAGCAGATCGGACAGAACCGGGGAGCTGTTTTTT. This codes for CASRSDRTGELFF.